A single sample is the source of the 18 T cell receptor beta chains below, sequenced in a study of regulatory T cells in long-lasting Graves disease. Time point described: persistent/refractory GD, antithyroid drugs over 5 years with positive TRAb. Isolated PBMC RNA provided the starting material for the TCR library. Sequencing libraries for TCR beta were prepared with iRepertoire HTBI primers and Arm-PCR of CDR3 regions. One entry per CDR3 protein, called by TCRdb with MiXCR from the multiplex PCR reads. The sample comprises 420,000 or so distinct CDR3 sequences, around 24% of which are singletons, and roughly 26% rests with the top ten. The specimen was peripheral blood mononuclear cells (PBMCs), collected when the disease was refractory, from a patient treated with antithyroid drugs. The receptors were sampled from a female donor with Graves disease.

In this sample, this clonotype turned up a few times. J is TRBJ2-2 and V is TRBV18, with D possibly being TRBD2 (5 bases). Germline CDR1 is KGHSH and CDR2 is LQKENI. The CDR3 is 16 residues long. Trimming removed 6 bases at V and 0 bases at J, with 14 bases between. The CDR3 is CASSHGVGTNTGELFF. The CDR3 DNA is TGTGCCAGCTCCCACGGGGTGGGAACGAACACCGGGGAGCTGTTTTTT.

This clonotype turned up a few times. The CDR3 DNA follows: TGCAGTGCTCTAGGACAGCAGAACACTGAAGCTTTCTTT. Translating it yields CSALGQQNTEAFF. The chain joins TRBV20-1 to TRBJ1-1, with D possibly matching TRBD1 (6 bases). Germline assignment: CDR1 DFQATT and CDR2 SNEGSKA (reference sequence). The CDR3 is 13 amino acids. Trimming pared 5 bases from V and 1 base from J, leaving 11 bases between.

This clonotype was seen more than once but under ten times. This chain links TRBV28 with TRBJ2-6; TRBD2 might be the D (5 bases). The CDR3 runs to 17 residues. Per the germline V gene, CDR1 is MDHEN and CDR2 is SYDVKM. Trimming removed 3 bases from V and 0 bases from J, with 12 bases in between. The CDR3 DNA is TGTGCCAGCAGTTTTGGGAACGGACTCTCTGGGGCCAACGTCCTGACTTTC. This gives the protein CASSFGNGLSGANVLTF.

This clonotype was seen a few times. The rearrangement links TRBV27 to TRBJ2-7, with 9 bases that match TRBD1. With V trimmed by 5 bases and J by 4 bases, 6 bases remained unmatched. This CDR3 spans 14 amino acids. Germline loops: CDR1 MNHEY, CDR2 SMNVEV (reference sequence). CDR3 sequence: CASSPGTGKYEQYF. The CDR3 DNA follows: TGTGCCAGCAGTCCGGGGACAGGGAAGTACGAGCAGTACTTC.

Only one count was recorded for this clonotype. J is TRBJ1-2 and V is TRBV29-1, with D maybe TRBD1 (5 bases). Trimming left V 6 bases short and J 4 bases short, with 18 bases between. CDR3 length: 14 residues. Germline loops: CDR1 SQVTM, CDR2 ANQGSEA. CDR3 DNA sequence: TGCAGCGTAGGCGTGACAGCTACTAGCTATGGCTACACCTTC. Encoded protein: CSVGVTATSYGYTF. Full variable domain (remainder filled in from reference TRBV29-1 and TRBJ1-2): SAVISQKPSRDICQRGTSLTIQCQVDSQVTMMFWYRQQPGQSLTLIATANQGSEATYESGFVIDKFPISRPNLTFSTLTVSNMSPEDSSIYLCSVGVTATSYGYTFGSGTRLTVV.

The V call is TRBV7-9, the J call TRBJ2-7; weak D call: TRBD2 (7 bases). V was cut by 7 bases and J by 7 bases, with 26 bases left in between. The CDR3 length is 16 residues. CDR1 and CDR2 from the germline V gene are SEHNR and FQNEAQ (reference sequence). CDR3 sequence reads: CASTLRGAGGIGEQYF. The DNA of the CDR3 is TGTGCCAGCACCCTCCGGGGGGCTGGGGGCATCGGGGAGCAGTACTTC.

This chain links TRBV5-1 with TRBJ2-7; TRBD2 matches at 12 bases. The germline CDR1 and CDR2 sequences are SGHRS and YFSETQ. CDR3 size: 16 residues. With V trimmed by 4 bases and J by 0 bases, 5 bases remained unmatched. Here the CDR3 reads CASSALTSGSSYEQYF. CDR3 sequence (DNA): TGCGCCAGCAGCGCCCTGACTAGCGGGAGCTCCTACGAGCAGTACTTC.

The chain links TRBV2 to TRBJ2-1; 10 nucleotides agree with TRBD2. The CDR3 totals 13 residues. Germline-derived CDR1 and CDR2 are SNHLY and FYNNEI. V shed 5 bases and J 7 bases; nucleotides not matched to a gene: 2. The DNA of the CDR3 is TGTGCCAGCAGTACTAGCGGGAATAATGAGCAGTTCTTC. This codes for CASSTSGNNEQFF.

This clonotype was seen many times. This chain links TRBV6-2 or TRBV6-3 with TRBJ2-7; a weak D match, TRBD2 (5 bases). CDR3 length: 13 residues. The germline CDR1 and CDR2 sequences are MNHEY and SVGEGT. The V gene lost 6 bases and the J gene lost 1 base, with 10 bases spanning the gap. The CDR3 is CASRSAVSYEQYF. CDR3 nucleotides: TGTGCCAGCAGATCAGCGGTTTCCTACGAGCAGTACTTC.

This clonotype has ten or more counts. The chain carries TRBV11-1 and TRBJ2-1; weak D call: TRBD2 (6 bases). Germline CDR1 is SGHAT and CDR2 is FQDESV (reference sequence). The ends were cut back, 3 bases at V and 6 bases at J, with 18 bases in the middle. There are 16 residues in the CDR3. In DNA form, the CDR3 reads TGTGCCAGCAGCTTTTCTGTTGAGGGAGCGGGCAATGAGCAGTTCTTC. Residues: CASSFSVEGAGNEQFF.

This clonotype was recorded a few times. The J gene is TRBJ2-2, the V gene TRBV2; the match to TRBD2 covers 9 bases. The CDR3 consists of 14 residues. The V and J ends lost 6 bases and 4 bases, in that order; junction bases with no gene match: 3. Germline V gene lookup returns CDR1 SNHLY and CDR2 FYNNEI. The CDR3: CASRVTSGTGELFF. Here the CDR3 DNA reads TGTGCCAGCAGAGTGACTAGCGGCACCGGGGAGCTGTTTTTT.

The J gene is TRBJ1-2, the V gene TRBV10-3, with a weak D call TRBD1 (6 bases). This CDR3 contains 15 residues. V lost 6 bases, J lost 3 bases, and 17 bases lay in between. The V gene's germline CDR1 is ENHRY and CDR2 SYGVKD. The CDR3 sequence is CAISNGGGLDYGYTF. CDR3 DNA sequence: TGTGCCATCAGCAATGGGGGGGGGCTCGACTATGGCTACACCTTC.

This clonotype has only a few counts. The rearrangement links TRBV29-1 to TRBJ2-7, with unresolved D. V was pared by 7 bases and J by 2 bases, with 9 bases between. Germline V gives CDR1 SQVTM, CDR2 ANQGSEA. The CDR3 is 11 residues long. The CDR3 protein is CSGTQAYEQYF. The CDR3 coding sequence is TGCAGCGGGACCCAGGCCTACGAGCAGTACTTC.

This clonotype was detected ten times or more. The chain is built from TRBV27 and TRBJ2-5; TRBD1 or TRBD2 may be the D gene (5 bases each). The CDR3 length is 17 residues. Trimming took off 6 bases at V and 2 bases at J, with 22 bases between the two ends. The V gene's germline CDR1 is MNHEY and CDR2 SMNVEV (reference sequence). CDR3 bases: TGTGCCAGCAGCTTCCCCGTGGGGCTAGCTCGACAAGAGACCCAGTACTTC. This translates into CASSFPVGLARQETQYF.

The genes are TRBV12-3 or TRBV12-4 and TRBJ2-2; a weak D match, TRBD2 (6 bases). Trimming cost V 7 bases and J 6 bases, with 9 bases left between them. The CDR3 is 12 residues long. The CDR3 reads CASITSSGELFF. The CDR3, as DNA: TGTGCCAGCATTACTAGCTCCGGGGAGCTGTTTTTT.

This clonotype was seen ten or more times. The chain uses TRBV3-1 and TRBJ2-2, with 7 bases lining up with TRBD1. The CDR3 has 15 residues. V was pared by 0 bases and J by 13 bases, with 11 bases of the junction left unmatched. Per the germline V gene, CDR1 is LGHDT and CDR2 is YNNKEL (reference sequence). The DNA for the CDR3 is TGTGCCAGCAGCCAAGACCCGGGACAGTCGCTCCGGCTGTTTTTT. This encodes CASSQDPGQSLRLFF.

With regard to this clonotype: Since a much larger clone is just one base distant, this may be a read error. The rearrangement joins TRBV12-3 or TRBV12-4 to TRBJ1-1; no firm D call. The CDR3 consists of 12 residues. Trimming shortened V by 5 bases and J by 3 bases, and 7 bases separated the two germline ends. CDR3 in DNA: TGTGCCAGCAGTCTAGAATACACTGAAGCTTTCTTT. It yields the protein CASSLEYTEAFF.

Points on this clonotype: This may come from a read error, since a much larger clone is one base off. V is TRBV28 and J is TRBJ1-3; D possibly corresponds to TRBD1 (5 bases). CDR3 length: 14 amino acids. Per the germline V gene, CDR1 is MDHEN and CDR2 is SYDVKM. Trimming left V 4 bases short and J 5 bases short, with 12 bases between. The CDR3 DNA is TGTGCCAGCAGTTCCGGGGGAACTAGAAACACCATATATTTT. It yields the protein CASSSGGTRNTIYF.